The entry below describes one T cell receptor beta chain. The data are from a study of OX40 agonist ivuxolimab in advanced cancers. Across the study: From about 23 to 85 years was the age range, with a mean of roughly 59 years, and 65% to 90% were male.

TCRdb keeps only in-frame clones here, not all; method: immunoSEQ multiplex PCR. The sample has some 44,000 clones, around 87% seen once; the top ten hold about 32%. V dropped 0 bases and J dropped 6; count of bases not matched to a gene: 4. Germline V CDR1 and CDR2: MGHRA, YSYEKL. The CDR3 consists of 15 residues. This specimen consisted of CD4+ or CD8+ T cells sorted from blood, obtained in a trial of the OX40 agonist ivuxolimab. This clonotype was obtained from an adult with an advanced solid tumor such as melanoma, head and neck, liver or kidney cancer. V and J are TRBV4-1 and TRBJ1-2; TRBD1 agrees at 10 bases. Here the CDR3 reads CASSQEDRGFNGYTF. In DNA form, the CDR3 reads TGCGCCAGCAGCCAAGAGGACAGGGGGTTTAATGGCTACACCTTC.